Detailed here is one T cell receptor (beta chain). Using its own MiXCR run on the 5' RACE reads, TCRdb lists one record per CDR3 protein. This table holds approximately 52,000 distinct CDR3 sequences, over 12% found once. Trimming left V 8 bases short and J 0 bases short, with 10 bases between. This CDR3 is built from 14 residues. Germline V CDR1 and CDR2: SNHLY, FYNNEI. The source of the sample is a study of T cells of healthy individuals. This chain uses TRBV2 with TRBJ2-2; no firm D call. This TCR was sampled from a human donor in good health. The chain's CDR3 is CASGIAANTGELFF. The CDR3 nucleotides are TGTGCCAGCGGGATTGCAGCGAACACCGGGGAGCTGTTTTTT.